The rows below give T cell receptor beta chains drawn from one sample of a study of cytomegalovirus exposure and HLA in healthy donors. Sequenced by immunoSEQ multiplex PCR; TCRdb stores in-frame clones only, minus some. The profile covers 95,000 to 150,000 clones, with roughly 80% appearing a single time and about 2.5% taken by the ten largest. Specimen: PBMCs. These TCRs come from a woman aged 40 to 49 in good health and CMV-seropositive. Each CDR3 is given with its conserved first and last residue. Fields, in order: V gene, clone size, D gene, J gene, CDR3 protein, CDR3 DNA. D genes are given only for firm matches. Expanded clones get a size class; other rows say once, few or many, or leave the size out.

v_call: TRBV19; clone_size: once; d_call: TRBD1; j_call: TRBJ1-5; cdr3_aa: CASRQGPSNQPQHF; cdr3_nt: TGTGCCAGTAGACAGGGGCCTAGCAATCAGCCCCAGCATTTT
v_call: TRBV7-9; clone_size: NA; d_call: TRBD1; j_call: TRBJ1-1; cdr3_aa: CASSSGDSLNTEAFF; cdr3_nt: TGTGCCAGCAGCTCTGGGGACAGTTTGAACACTGAAGCTTTCTTT
v_call: TRBV2; clone_size: few; d_call: NA; j_call: TRBJ1-3; cdr3_aa: CASSEASGSGNTIYF; cdr3_nt: TGTGCCAGCAGTGAAGCATCAGGCTCTGGAAACACCATATATTTT
v_call: TRBV6-5; clone_size: few; d_call: NA; j_call: TRBJ1-3; cdr3_aa: CASSYSSGSGNTIYF; cdr3_nt: TGTGCCAGCAGTTACTCAAGCGGCTCTGGAAACACCATATATTTT
v_call: TRBV18; clone_size: NA; d_call: NA; j_call: TRBJ2-2; cdr3_aa: CASSPPGRTNTGELFF; cdr3_nt: TGTGCCAGCTCACCCCCGGGGAGAACAAACACCGGGGAGCTGTTTTTT
v_call: TRBV19; clone_size: NA; d_call: NA; j_call: TRBJ1-1; cdr3_aa: CASSGGEAFF; cdr3_nt: TGTGCCAGCTCAGGTGGGGAAGCTTTCTTT
v_call: TRBV19; clone_size: few; d_call: NA; j_call: TRBJ2-1; cdr3_aa: CASSIPALSYNEQFF; cdr3_nt: TGTGCCAGTAGTATACCAGCGCTCTCCTACAATGAGCAGTTCTTC
v_call: TRBV7-6; clone_size: NA; d_call: TRBD2; j_call: TRBJ2-3; cdr3_aa: CASSLVAGSPTDTQYF; cdr3_nt: TGTGCCAGCAGCTTAGTAGCGGGGAGCCCCACAGATACGCAGTATTTT
v_call: TRBV18; clone_size: once; d_call: TRBD1; j_call: TRBJ2-7; cdr3_aa: CASSPRDRVSEQYF; cdr3_nt: TGTGCCAGCTCCCCCAGGGACAGGGTAAGCGAGCAGTACTTC
v_call: TRBV18; clone_size: NA; d_call: TRBD2; j_call: TRBJ2-3; cdr3_aa: CASSPQLTSTRTDTQYF; cdr3_nt: TGTGCCAGCTCACCACAGCTGACTAGCACACGCACAGATACGCAGTATTTT
v_call: TRBV5-1; clone_size: NA; d_call: TRBD1; j_call: TRBJ2-6; cdr3_aa: CASTLTGGDNVLTF; cdr3_nt: TGCGCCAGCACCCTGACAGGGGGAGACAACGTCCTGACTTTC
v_call: TRBV4-1; clone_size: NA; d_call: TRBD2; j_call: TRBJ2-2; cdr3_aa: CASSQGYSGRNTGELFF; cdr3_nt: TGCGCCAGCAGCCAGGGCTATAGCGGGCGGAACACCGGGGAGCTGTTTTTT
v_call: TRBV29-1; clone_size: NA; d_call: TRBD2; j_call: TRBJ2-7; cdr3_aa: CSVEGLAGTRYEQYF; cdr3_nt: TGCAGCGTTGAAGGACTAGCGGGAACCCGCTACGAGCAGTACTTC
v_call: TRBV7-6; clone_size: NA; d_call: TRBD2; j_call: TRBJ2-7; cdr3_aa: CASSPRRASGYEQYF; cdr3_nt: TGTGCCAGCAGCCCAAGGCGGGCTAGCGGCTACGAGCAGTACTTC
v_call: TRBV5-6; clone_size: NA; d_call: TRBD1; j_call: TRBJ2-3; cdr3_aa: CASSETGGTDTQYF; cdr3_nt: TGTGCCAGCAGCGAGACAGGGGGCACAGATACGCAGTATTTT
v_call: TRBV7-2; clone_size: NA; d_call: NA; j_call: TRBJ2-7; cdr3_aa: CASSLAPLATYEQYF; cdr3_nt: TGTGCCAGCAGCTTAGCGCCGCTAGCGACCTACGAGCAGTACTTC
v_call: TRBV5-3; clone_size: NA; d_call: NA; j_call: TRBJ1-5; cdr3_aa: CARSPDRTNQPQHF; cdr3_nt: TGTGCCAGAAGCCCCGACAGGACCAATCAGCCCCAGCATTTT
v_call: TRBV12-5; clone_size: few; d_call: NA; j_call: TRBJ1-1; cdr3_aa: CASGLGGAGEAFF; cdr3_nt: TGTGCTAGTGGTTTAGGGGGGGCCGGTGAAGCTTTCTTT
v_call: TRBV6-4; clone_size: NA; d_call: NA; j_call: TRBJ1-3; cdr3_aa: CASSDFAVVGSGNTIYF; cdr3_nt: TGTGCCAGCAGTGACTTCGCGGTTGTAGGCTCTGGAAACACCATATATTTT
v_call: TRBV19; clone_size: NA; d_call: TRBD1; j_call: TRBJ2-6; cdr3_aa: CASSPSSGGISGANVLTF; cdr3_nt: TGTGCCAGTAGTCCCTCCTCAGGGGGAATCTCTGGGGCCAACGTCCTGACTTTC
v_call: TRBV5-1; clone_size: NA; d_call: NA; j_call: TRBJ1-2; cdr3_aa: CASSQRGGGGYGYTF; cdr3_nt: TGCGCCAGCAGCCAAAGAGGGGGGGGCGGATATGGCTACACCTTC
v_call: TRBV30; clone_size: NA; d_call: NA; j_call: TRBJ2-7; cdr3_aa: CAWSVRGQWTRSHEQYF; cdr3_nt: TGTGCCTGGAGTGTACGAGGACAGTGGACTAGGTCCCACGAGCAGTACTTC
v_call: TRBV4-1; clone_size: NA; d_call: TRBD1; j_call: TRBJ2-7; cdr3_aa: CASSQAPGTGTYEQYF; cdr3_nt: TGCGCCAGCAGCCAAGCGCCCGGGACAGGGACCTACGAGCAGTACTTC
v_call: TRBV2; clone_size: NA; d_call: NA; j_call: TRBJ2-2; cdr3_aa: CASRSEWKTGELFF; cdr3_nt: TGTGCCAGCAGATCGGAGTGGAAGACCGGGGAGCTGTTTTTT
v_call: TRBV2; clone_size: once; d_call: TRBD1; j_call: TRBJ2-1; cdr3_aa: CASSGTGGYNEQFF; cdr3_nt: TGTGCCAGCAGTGGGACAGGGGGCTACAATGAGCAGTTCTTC
v_call: TRBV6-5; clone_size: NA; d_call: TRBD2; j_call: TRBJ2-7; cdr3_aa: CASSQRGVSYEQYF; cdr3_nt: TGTGCCAGCAGTCAGCGGGGGGTCTCCTACGAGCAGTACTTC
v_call: TRBV19; clone_size: NA; d_call: TRBD1; j_call: TRBJ2-7; cdr3_aa: CASRDRGAYEQYF; cdr3_nt: TGTGCCAGTAGGGACAGGGGGGCCTACGAGCAGTACTTC
v_call: TRBV15; clone_size: NA; d_call: NA; j_call: TRBJ1-3; cdr3_aa: CATSINSYSGNTIYF; cdr3_nt: TGTGCCACCAGCATAAACAGCTACTCTGGAAACACCATATATTTT
v_call: TRBV10-3; clone_size: once; d_call: TRBD1; j_call: TRBJ1-6; cdr3_aa: CAISESGQGIHNSPLHF; cdr3_nt: TGTGCCATCAGTGAGTCGGGACAGGGAATCCATAATTCACCCCTCCACTTT
v_call: TRBV7-9; clone_size: once; d_call: TRBD1; j_call: TRBJ1-1; cdr3_aa: CASSSRTGVSTEAFF; cdr3_nt: TGTGCCAGCAGCTCCCGGACAGGGGTGAGCACTGAAGCTTTCTTT
v_call: TRBV30; clone_size: NA; d_call: TRBD2; j_call: TRBJ2-1; cdr3_aa: CAWSPLAGVRNEQFF; cdr3_nt: TGTGCCTGGAGCCCCCTAGCGGGAGTACGGAATGAGCAGTTCTTC
v_call: TRBV7-2; clone_size: NA; d_call: TRBD2; j_call: TRBJ2-5; cdr3_aa: CASSLGGAQETQYF; cdr3_nt: TGTGCCAGCAGCTTGGGAGGGGCCCAAGAGACCCAGTACTTC
v_call: TRBV7-2; clone_size: NA; d_call: NA; j_call: TRBJ1-3; cdr3_aa: CASSFGRTNSGNTIYF; cdr3_nt: TGTGCCAGCAGCTTTGGGAGGACCAACTCTGGAAACACCATATATTTT
v_call: TRBV4-1; clone_size: few; d_call: NA; j_call: TRBJ1-5; cdr3_aa: CASRQAGEGQPQHF; cdr3_nt: TGCGCCAGCAGACAAGCGGGGGAGGGACAGCCCCAGCATTTT
v_call: TRBV5-4; clone_size: NA; d_call: NA; j_call: TRBJ2-5; cdr3_aa: CASSPQGQETQYF; cdr3_nt: TGTGCCAGCAGCCCTCAGGGGCAAGAGACCCAGTACTTC
v_call: TRBV7-2; clone_size: NA; d_call: TRBD1; j_call: TRBJ1-3; cdr3_aa: CASRRPGQIGNTIYF; cdr3_nt: TGTGCCAGCAGGCGTCCGGGACAGATTGGAAACACCATATATTTT
v_call: TRBV2; clone_size: NA; d_call: TRBD2; j_call: TRBJ2-3; cdr3_aa: CASTNGWGGADTQYF; cdr3_nt: TGTGCCAGCACCAATGGATGGGGGGGGGCAGATACGCAGTATTTT
v_call: TRBV4-1; clone_size: once; d_call: TRBD1; j_call: TRBJ2-3; cdr3_aa: CASSQDPGQGLDTQYF; cdr3_nt: TGCGCCAGCAGCCAAGACCCGGGACAGGGGTTAGATACGCAGTATTTT
v_call: TRBV19; clone_size: NA; d_call: NA; j_call: TRBJ1-1; cdr3_aa: CASSIGPRNSEAFF; cdr3_nt: TGTGCCAGTAGTATAGGGCCCCGGAACAGTGAAGCTTTCTTT
v_call: TRBV7-9; clone_size: NA; d_call: TRBD2; j_call: TRBJ2-2; cdr3_aa: CASRLTSGSGTGELFF; cdr3_nt: TGTGCCAGCAGGCTGACTAGCGGGAGTGGCACCGGGGAGCTGTTTTTT
v_call: TRBV5-5; clone_size: NA; d_call: TRBD1; j_call: TRBJ2-7; cdr3_aa: CASRPDRVSYEQYF; cdr3_nt: TGTGCCAGCAGACCCGACAGGGTATCGTACGAGCAGTACTTC
v_call: TRBV5-1; clone_size: NA; d_call: NA; j_call: TRBJ1-2; cdr3_aa: CASSLAGNYGYTF; cdr3_nt: TGCGCCAGCAGCTTGGCAGGGAACTATGGCTACACCTTC
v_call: TRBV29-1; clone_size: NA; d_call: NA; j_call: TRBJ1-1; cdr3_aa: CSAGQLNTEAFF; cdr3_nt: TGCAGCGCCGGACAGTTGAACACTGAAGCTTTCTTT
v_call: TRBV6-4; clone_size: few; d_call: NA; j_call: TRBJ1-5; cdr3_aa: CASSAGIDQPQHF; cdr3_nt: TGTGCCAGCAGTGCGGGAATCGATCAGCCCCAGCATTTT
v_call: TRBV12-5; clone_size: NA; d_call: NA; j_call: TRBJ1-1; cdr3_aa: CASGFFLSLGGDTEAFF; cdr3_nt: TGTGCTAGTGGTTTCTTTCTCTCTCTGGGGGGAGACACTGAAGCTTTCTTT
v_call: TRBV5-1; clone_size: NA; d_call: NA; j_call: TRBJ2-7; cdr3_aa: CASSLSSSDHYEQYF; cdr3_nt: TGCGCCAGCAGCTTGTCTAGCTCAGATCACTACGAGCAGTACTTC
v_call: TRBV4-2; clone_size: few; d_call: NA; j_call: TRBJ1-4; cdr3_aa: CASSQEGMSGTNEKLFF; cdr3_nt: TGTGCCAGCAGCCAAGAAGGGATGTCAGGGACTAATGAAAAACTGTTTTTT
v_call: TRBV5-5; clone_size: once; d_call: NA; j_call: TRBJ2-5; cdr3_aa: CASSLATGEATQYF; cdr3_nt: TGTGCCAGCAGCTTAGCCACAGGGGAGGCGACCCAGTACTTC
v_call: TRBV6-1; clone_size: NA; d_call: NA; j_call: TRBJ1-1; cdr3_aa: CASSEVQGNANTEAFF; cdr3_nt: TGTGCCAGCAGTGAAGTCCAGGGTAACGCGAACACTGAAGCTTTCTTT
v_call: TRBV5-4; clone_size: NA; d_call: TRBD2; j_call: TRBJ2-2; cdr3_aa: CASSLGGGAYTGELFF; cdr3_nt: TGTGCCAGCAGCTTGGGCGGGGGGGCCTACACCGGGGAGCTGTTTTTT
v_call: TRBV7-2; clone_size: NA; d_call: TRBD1; j_call: TRBJ2-4; cdr3_aa: CASSSPGTGGAGAKNIQYF; cdr3_nt: TGTGCCAGCAGCTCCCCCGGGACAGGGGGCGCGGGAGCCAAAAACATTCAGTACTTC